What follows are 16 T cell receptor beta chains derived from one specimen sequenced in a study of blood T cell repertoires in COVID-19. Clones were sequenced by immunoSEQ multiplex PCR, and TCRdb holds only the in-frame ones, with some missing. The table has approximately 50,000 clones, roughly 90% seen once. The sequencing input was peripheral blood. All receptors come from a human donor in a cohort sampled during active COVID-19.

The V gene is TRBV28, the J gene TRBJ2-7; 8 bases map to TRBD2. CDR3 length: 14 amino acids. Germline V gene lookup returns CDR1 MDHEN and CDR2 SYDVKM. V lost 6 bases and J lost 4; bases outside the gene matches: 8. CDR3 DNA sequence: TGTGCCAGCAGGCTCGCCCCGGGAGGGTACGAGCAGTACTTC. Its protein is CASRLAPGGYEQYF.

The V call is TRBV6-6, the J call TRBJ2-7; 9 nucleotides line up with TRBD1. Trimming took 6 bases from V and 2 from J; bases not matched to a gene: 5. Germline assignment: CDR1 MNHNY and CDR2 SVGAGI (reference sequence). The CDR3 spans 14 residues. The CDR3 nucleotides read TGTGCCAGCAGGCCGGGACAGGGTCCCTACGAGCAGTACTTC. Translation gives CASRPGQGPYEQYF.

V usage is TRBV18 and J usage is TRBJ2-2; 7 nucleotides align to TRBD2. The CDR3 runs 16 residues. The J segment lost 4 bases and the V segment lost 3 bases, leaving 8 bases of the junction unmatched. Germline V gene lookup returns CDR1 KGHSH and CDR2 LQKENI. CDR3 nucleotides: TGTGCCAGCTCACCCCCCCAGGGAGGGAGCACCGGGGAGCTGTTTTTT. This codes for CASSPPQGGSTGELFF.

The CDR3 protein is CASSLAGAGGVGTQYF. DNA of the CDR3: TGTGCCAGCAGCTTAGCTGGAGCGGGGGGGGTTGGGACCCAGTACTTC. This rearrangement joins TRBV7-2 to TRBJ2-5, with 10 bases identical to TRBD2. This CDR3 is built from 16 residues. CDR1 is SGHTA, CDR2 FQGNSA, per germline. V was pared by 0 bases and J by 7 bases, with 8 bases of the junction left unmatched.

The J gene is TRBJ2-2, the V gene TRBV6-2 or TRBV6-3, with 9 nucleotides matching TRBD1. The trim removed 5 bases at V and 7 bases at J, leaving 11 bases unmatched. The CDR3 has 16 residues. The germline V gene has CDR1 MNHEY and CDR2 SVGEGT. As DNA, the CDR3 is TGTGCCAGCAGTAACCCTCCGGGACAGGGCGGCGGGGAGCTGTTTTTT. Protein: CASSNPPGQGGGELFF.

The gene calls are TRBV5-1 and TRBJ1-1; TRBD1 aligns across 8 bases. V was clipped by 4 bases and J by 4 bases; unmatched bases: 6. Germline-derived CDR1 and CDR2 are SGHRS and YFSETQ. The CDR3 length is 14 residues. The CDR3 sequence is CASSLEDRGTEAFF. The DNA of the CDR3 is TGCGCCAGCAGCCTGGAAGACAGGGGCACTGAAGCTTTCTTT.

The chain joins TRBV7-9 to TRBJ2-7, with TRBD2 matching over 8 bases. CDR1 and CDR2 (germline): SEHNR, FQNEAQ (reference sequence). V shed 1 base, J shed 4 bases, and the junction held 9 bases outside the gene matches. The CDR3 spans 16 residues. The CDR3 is CASSLVTETSDYEQYF. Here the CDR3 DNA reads TGTGCCAGCAGCTTAGTGACCGAGACTAGCGATTACGAGCAGTACTTC.

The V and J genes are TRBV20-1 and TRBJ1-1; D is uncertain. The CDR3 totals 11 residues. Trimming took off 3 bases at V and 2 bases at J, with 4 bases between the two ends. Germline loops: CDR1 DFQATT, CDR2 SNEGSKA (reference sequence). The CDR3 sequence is CSARYNTEAFF. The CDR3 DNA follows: TGCAGTGCTAGGTATAACACTGAAGCTTTCTTT.

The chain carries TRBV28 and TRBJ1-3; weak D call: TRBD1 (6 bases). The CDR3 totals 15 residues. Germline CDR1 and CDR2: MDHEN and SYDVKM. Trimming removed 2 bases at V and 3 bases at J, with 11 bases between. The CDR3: CASSLMGTFGNTIYF. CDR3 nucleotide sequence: TGTGCCAGCAGTTTAATGGGGACATTTGGAAACACCATATATTTT.

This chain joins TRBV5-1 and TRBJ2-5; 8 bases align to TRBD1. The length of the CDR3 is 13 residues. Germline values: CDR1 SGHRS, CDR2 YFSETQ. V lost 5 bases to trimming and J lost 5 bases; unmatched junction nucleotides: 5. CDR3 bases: TGCGCCAGCAGTTTTAACAGGGGGGAGACCCAGTACTTC. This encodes CASSFNRGETQYF.

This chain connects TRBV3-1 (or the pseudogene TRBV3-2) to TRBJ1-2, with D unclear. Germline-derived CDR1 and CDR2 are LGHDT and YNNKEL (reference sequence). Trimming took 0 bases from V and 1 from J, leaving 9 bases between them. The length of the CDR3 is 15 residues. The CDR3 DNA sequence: TGTGCCAGCAGCCAAGATACAGTGCGTAACTATGGCTACACCTTC. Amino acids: CASSQDTVRNYGYTF.

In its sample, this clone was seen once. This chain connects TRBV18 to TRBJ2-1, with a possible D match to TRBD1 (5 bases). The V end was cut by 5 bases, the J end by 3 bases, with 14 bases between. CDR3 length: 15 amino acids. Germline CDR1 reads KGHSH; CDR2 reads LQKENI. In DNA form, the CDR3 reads TGTGCCAGCTCAACCCGAGACAGACTCTACAATGAGCAGTTCTTC. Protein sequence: CASSTRDRLYNEQFF.

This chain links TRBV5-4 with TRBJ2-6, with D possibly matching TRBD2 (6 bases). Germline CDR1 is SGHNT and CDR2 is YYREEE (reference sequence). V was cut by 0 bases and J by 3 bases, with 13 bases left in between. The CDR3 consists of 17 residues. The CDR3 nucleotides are TGTGCCAGCAGCTTGGTTCCCGGGACTCGTGGGGCCAACGTCCTGACTTTC. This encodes CASSLVPGTRGANVLTF.

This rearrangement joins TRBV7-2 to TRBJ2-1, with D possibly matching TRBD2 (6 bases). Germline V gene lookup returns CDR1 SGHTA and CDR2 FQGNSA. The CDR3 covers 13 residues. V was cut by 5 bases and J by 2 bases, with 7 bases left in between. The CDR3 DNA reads TGTGCCAGCAGCGCGGGGCCCTACAATGAGCAGTTCTTC. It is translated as CASSAGPYNEQFF.

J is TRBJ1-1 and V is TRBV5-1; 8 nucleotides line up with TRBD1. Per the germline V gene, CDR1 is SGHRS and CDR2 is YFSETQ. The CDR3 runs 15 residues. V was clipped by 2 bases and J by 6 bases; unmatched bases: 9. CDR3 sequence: CASSLPQGDRAEAFF. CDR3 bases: TGCGCCAGCAGCTTACCACAGGGGGATCGTGCTGAAGCTTTCTTT.

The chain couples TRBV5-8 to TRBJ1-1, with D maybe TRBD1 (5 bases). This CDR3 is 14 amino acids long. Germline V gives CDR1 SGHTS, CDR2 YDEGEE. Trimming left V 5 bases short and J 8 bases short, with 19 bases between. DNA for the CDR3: TGTGCCAGCAGTCGAACAGCTTTAGGGGAAGAAGCTTTCTTT. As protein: CASSRTALGEEAFF.